This TCR beta chain was observed in a study of shared clonotypes between healthy human individuals. Study-level findings and limits: Larger estimated richness was generally seen in naive subsets than in memory subsets.

Deep was the level at which the assay was run. Profiled with immunoSEQ multiplex PCR; TCRdb holds only in-frame clones, not every one. The sample has approximately 2,300,000 clones, around 93% seen once. About this clone: Its antigen is as yet unknown.

The CDR3 is 18 amino acids. Trimming left V 5 bases short and J 4 bases short, with 24 bases between. Germline CDR1 and CDR2: SEHNR and FQNEAQ (reference sequence). V usage is TRBV7-9 and J usage is TRBJ2-1; D may correspond to TRBD1 or TRBD2 (5 bases each). The sequenced sample consisted of naive CD4+ T cells from PBMCs. Documented subset: CD45RA+ positively selected. The TCR sequence derives from a young man in good health. Some clones in this sample may be carry-over from other donors' samples. The CDR3 protein is CASSLPWGSRGRYNEQFF. The CDR3 nucleotides read TGTGCCAGCAGCCTACCGTGGGGGTCCCGCGGTAGGTACAATGAGCAGTTCTTC.